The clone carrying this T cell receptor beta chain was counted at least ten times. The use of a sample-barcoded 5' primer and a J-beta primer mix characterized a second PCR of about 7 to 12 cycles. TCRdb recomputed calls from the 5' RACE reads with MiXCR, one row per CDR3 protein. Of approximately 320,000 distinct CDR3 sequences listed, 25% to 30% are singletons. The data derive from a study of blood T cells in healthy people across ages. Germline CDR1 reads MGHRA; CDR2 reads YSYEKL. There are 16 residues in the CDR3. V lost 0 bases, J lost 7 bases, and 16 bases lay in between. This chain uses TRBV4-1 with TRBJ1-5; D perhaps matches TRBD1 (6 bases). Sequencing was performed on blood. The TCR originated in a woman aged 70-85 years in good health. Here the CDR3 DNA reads TGCGCCAGCAGCCAAGACCAACAGGGCCGGGGGCAGCCCCAGCATTTT. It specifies CASSQDQQGRGQPQHF.